These 13 T cell receptor beta chains were all obtained from the same sample, sequenced in a study of regulatory T cells in long-lasting Graves disease. Described time point: persistent/refractory GD, antithyroid drugs over 5 years with positive TRAb. RNA extracted from PBMCs served as the sequencing template. Arm-PCR with iRepertoire HTBI primers amplified the CDR3 regions for these TCR beta libraries. TCRdb fed the multiplex PCR reads into MiXCR, producing one record per CDR3 protein. The sample yields 700,000 or so distinct CDR3 sequences, around 30% seen once. The sample here was peripheral blood mononuclear cells (PBMCs), taken when the disease was refractory, from a patient treated with antithyroid drugs. The receptors derive from a female donor with Graves disease.

This chain links TRBV24-1 with TRBJ1-5, with D perhaps matching TRBD1 (6 bases). Trimming stripped 4 bases from V and 1 base from J, with 13 bases between. CDR1 and CDR2 (germline): KGHDR, SFDVKD. CDR3 size: 16 residues. Here the CDR3 DNA reads TGTGCCACCAGTGACCAAACAGGGTCCAGCAATCAGCCCCAGCATTTT. Encoded protein: CATSDQTGSSNQPQHF.

This clonotype was observed a handful of times. The chain joins TRBV6-1 to TRBJ1-1; D is uncertain. Germline V gene sequence: CDR1 MNHNS, CDR2 SASEGT. The CDR3 loop spans 13 amino acids. V dropped 8 bases and J dropped 0 bases, with 10 bases sitting between them. The DNA of the CDR3 is TGTGCCAGCCTCGGACGGGTGAACACTGAAGCTTTCTTT. The encoded protein is CASLGRVNTEAFF.

This clonotype was picked up a small number of times. The V gene is TRBV12-3 or TRBV12-4, the J gene TRBJ2-5; 11 bases are shared with TRBD2. CDR3 length equals 18 residues. V gave up 6 bases and J gave up 1 base; unmatched junction bases: 13. Written as DNA, the CDR3 is TGTGCCAGCAGCCGCCCGACTAGCGGGGTATTGGGCCAAGAGACCCAGTACTTC. Translating gives CASSRPTSGVLGQETQYF.

The table lists this clonotype with many counts. The gene calls are TRBV28 and TRBJ2-7; D could derive from TRBD1 or TRBD2 (5 bases each). The CDR3 sequence is 15 residues long. Germline CDR1 reads MDHEN; CDR2 reads SYDVKM. The V gene lost 5 bases and the J gene lost 0 bases, with 14 bases spanning the gap. CDR3 in amino acids: CASSPTGTDSYEQYF. The CDR3 nucleotides are TGTGCCAGCAGTCCAACCGGGACCGACTCCTACGAGCAGTACTTC.

V and J are TRBV11-2 and TRBJ2-1; D call uncertain. V lost 6 bases and J lost 6, with 3 bases in between. CDR1 SGHAT and CDR2 FQNNGV come from the germline V gene. The CDR3 has 10 amino acids. The CDR3 nucleotides are TGTGCCAGCAGTTTCAATGAGCAGTTCTTC. This codes for CASSFNEQFF.

The chain recombines TRBV9 with TRBJ2-7; D uncertain. The germline V and J ends were trimmed by 0 bases and 1 base, with 8 bases remaining between them. Germline loops: CDR1 SGDLS, CDR2 YYNGEE. The CDR3 is 14 residues long. The CDR3 nucleotides are TGTGCCAGCAGCGTAGCTCTGGTGTCCTACGAGCAGTACTTC. Translating gives CASSVALVSYEQYF.

This clonotype was seen repeatedly, ten times or more. This chain joins TRBV7-9 and TRBJ2-2; no reliable D call. Trimming stripped 6 bases from V and 3 bases from J, with 5 bases between. In germline, CDR1 is SEHNR, CDR2 FQNEAQ (reference sequence). The CDR3 covers 12 residues. The CDR3 DNA follows: TGTGCCAGCAGGCCAGACACCGGGGAGCTGTTTTTT. Protein sequence: CASRPDTGELFF.

This clonotype came up many times. The rearrangement uses TRBV2 and TRBJ2-7, with a tentative D call TRBD2 (5 bases). Trimming pared 3 bases from V and 2 bases from J, leaving 14 bases between. Germline CDR1 reads SNHLY; CDR2 reads FYNNEI. The length of the CDR3 is 15 residues. This chain's CDR3 is CASSDGQRSTYEQYF. In DNA, the CDR3 is TGTGCCAGCAGTGACGGGCAGCGGAGTACCTACGAGCAGTACTTC. The variable domain in full, completed from reference TRBV2 and TRBJ2-7, reads EPEVTQTPSHQVTQMGQEVILRCVPISNHLYFYWYRQILGQKVEFLVSFYNNEISEKSEIFDDQFSVERPDGSNFTLKIRSTKLEDSAMYFCASSDGQRSTYEQYFGPGTRLTVT.

V and J are TRBV6-5 and TRBJ1-1; D uncertain. Per the germline V gene, CDR1 is MNHEY and CDR2 is SVGAGI. V was pared by 2 bases and J by 7 bases, with 8 bases between. CDR3 size: 12 residues. CDR3 residues: CASSYPISEAFF. In DNA, the CDR3 is TGTGCCAGCAGTTACCCGATTAGTGAAGCTTTCTTT.

This clonotype was recorded a few times. The genes are TRBV5-1 and TRBJ1-2, with D possibly TRBD1 on 5 matching bases. Germline V gene lookup returns CDR1 SGHRS and CDR2 YFSETQ. The length of the CDR3 is 13 residues. V shed 7 bases and J shed 8 bases, with 18 bases lying between them. CDR3: CASWSVRDEGYTF. Written as DNA, the CDR3 is TGCGCCAGCTGGAGTGTCAGGGACGAGGGCTACACCTTC.

This clonotype turned up a few times. The chain links TRBV12-3 or TRBV12-4 to TRBJ1-5; 8 bases are shared with TRBD1. The V segment lost 1 base and the J segment 6 bases; nucleotides outside the gene matches: 5. This CDR3 has 15 amino acids. The CDR3 DNA reads as TGTGCCAGCAGTTTAGGATCCGGGACAGGTCAGCCCCAGCATTTT. Its translation: CASSLGSGTGQPQHF.

V usage is TRBV28 and J usage is TRBJ1-1; 7 bases map to TRBD1. There are 14 residues in the CDR3. Germline loops: CDR1 MDHEN, CDR2 SYDVKM. The junction had 6 bases not matched to a gene; V was cut back by 5 bases and J by 3 bases. CDR3: CASSVQGTHTEAFF. The CDR3 DNA is TGTGCCAGCAGTGTACAGGGGACTCACACTGAAGCTTTCTTT. The variable domain in full, with the rest retrieved from reference TRBV28 and TRBJ1-1, is DVKVTQSSRYLVKRTGEKVFLECVQDMDHENMFWYRQDPGLGLRLIYFSYDVKMKEKGDIPEGYSVSREKKERFSLILESASTNQTSMYLCASSVQGTHTEAFFGQGTRLTVV.

The chain uses TRBV12-3 or TRBV12-4 and TRBJ2-3; no clear D gene. The CDR3 runs to 15 residues. Trimming left V 3 bases short and J 0 bases short, with 10 bases between. Written as DNA, the CDR3 is TGTGCCAGCAGTTTTATTGGCGACAGCACAGATACGCAGTATTTT. This encodes CASSFIGDSTDTQYF.